This T cell receptor beta chain originates from a study of blood T cell repertoires in COVID-19. About the research overall: Acute and convalescent COVID-19 samples came from the United States, Italy and Spain.

In the original processing: Counts of nucleated cells, estimated from reference gene primer amplification, were obtained. Repertoires were generated with immunoSEQ multiplex PCR, while TCRdb's copy carries only in-frame clones and drops some. D and trimming come from the DNA, and the V and J calls and clone size come from that table. In the table there are under 250,000 clones, about 83% of which are singletons. This clone occurred once. The ends were cut back, 5 bases at V and 5 bases at J, with 15 bases in the middle. The germline CDR1 and CDR2 sequences are MGHDK and SYGVNS. The CDR3 is 14 residues long.

Input material: peripheral blood. The sequence came from a man aged 45-60 years with acute or convalescent COVID-19. The gene calls are TRBV25-1 and TRBJ2-5; D not certain. DNA of the CDR3: TGTGCCAGCAGTCGCCGGTCGTCCGGTGAGACCCAGTACTTC. This encodes CASSRRSSGETQYF.